A selection of T cell receptor beta chains follows, all from one sample in a study of identical twins. TCRdb reprocessed the 5' RACE reads with MiXCR, giving one entry per CDR3 protein. The data hold about 700,000 distinct CDR3 sequences, with 8.6% observed a single time. A further study also used this sample, focusing on yellow fever vaccine responses in identical twins.

Sequenced material: PBMCs. The receptors shown here come from a woman aged 18-29 years in good health. CDR3s include the opening cysteine and the closing phenylalanine or tryptophan. A D gene is named only where the DNA matches it firmly. Some rows mark clone size as missing; the rest say once, few, many or name a class of expanded clone.

clone_size	d_call	v_call	j_call	cdr3_nt	cdr3_aa
few	.	TRBV7-9	TRBJ2-6	TGTGCCAGCAGCGAGACAGGTGGAGGGGCCAACGTCCTGACTTTC	CASSETGGGANVLTF
.	.	TRBV5-5	TRBJ1-3	TGTGCCAGCAGCCTGGATCCATCCTCTGGAAACACCATATATTTT	CASSLDPSSGNTIYF
many	TRBD1	TRBV12-3/TRBV12-4	TRBJ2-2	TGTGCCAGCAGTTTAAATTGGCGGGACAGGGAAACCGGGGAGCTGTTTTTT	CASSLNWRDRETGELFF
few	.	TRBV10-3	TRBJ2-2	TGTGCCATCAGTGACCCGACAGAGATCACCGGGGAGCTGTTTTTT	CAISDPTEITGELFF
many	.	TRBV9	TRBJ2-1	TGTGCCAGCAGCGTAGTGCCGCGAGGGGAGCAGTTCTTC	CASSVVPRGEQFF
.	TRBD2	TRBV7-9	TRBJ2-1	TGTGCCAGCAGCTTAAGCGGGGGGATTAACAATGAGCAGTTCTTC	CASSLSGGINNEQFF
few	TRBD1	TRBV29-1	TRBJ2-7	TGCAGCGTTGGGACAGGGCGGTACGAGCAGTACTTC	CSVGTGRYEQYF
few	.	TRBV7-9	TRBJ2-7	TGTGCCAGCAGCCCCAGAGCAGGGGTTTCTGGGAACGAGCAGTACTTC	CASSPRAGVSGNEQYF
many	.	TRBV10-3	TRBJ2-1	TGTGCCACCTCCCTTGACACCTACAATGAGCAGTTCTTC	CATSLDTYNEQFF
few	.	TRBV7-9	TRBJ2-1	TGTGCCAGCAGCTTTCCCCTGAGCTCCTACAATGAGCAGTTCTTC	CASSFPLSSYNEQFF
few	.	TRBV30	TRBJ2-5	TGTGCCTGGAGAAGACACCAAGAGACCCAGTACTTC	CAWRRHQETQYF
.	.	TRBV24-1	TRBJ2-2	TGTGCCACCAGTGATTTATCCCCCCTAGGGGCCGGGGAGCTGTTTTTT	CATSDLSPLGAGELFF
few	TRBD2	TRBV7-2	TRBJ2-7	TGTGCCAGCAGGAGACTAGCGGGGGACTCCTACGAGCAGTACTTC	CASRRLAGDSYEQYF
.	.	TRBV29-1	TRBJ2-1	TGCAGCGTGACGGGCAGTACGAATGAGCAGTTCTTC	CSVTGSTNEQFF
few	.	TRBV20-1	TRBJ2-1	TGCAGTGCCACCCCCGCGGGGGCTACTATTCTCAATGAGCAGTTCTTC	CSATPAGATILNEQFF
once	TRBD2	TRBV6-2/TRBV6-3	TRBJ2-1	TGTGCCAGCAGCCCCCCCGGGGTAGCGGGACCCTACAATGAGCAGTTCTTC	CASSPPGVAGPYNEQFF
.	TRBD1	TRBV20-1	TRBJ2-2	TGCAGTGCTAGGCCCCTCGGACAGGGGAACACCGGGGAGCTGTTTTTT	CSARPLGQGNTGELFF
few	.	TRBV7-9	TRBJ1-5	TGTGCCAGCAGCTTGGGGGAAAAGTCGGGCAATCAGCCCCAGCATTTT	CASSLGEKSGNQPQHF
.	.	TRBV4-1	TRBJ1-1	TGCGCCAGCAGCCAAGAGTCACAGAGATCGAACACTGAAGCTTTCTTT	CASSQESQRSNTEAFF